This T cell receptor beta chain was sequenced in a study of blood T cell repertoires in COVID-19. Study-wide background: COVID-19 samples, acute and convalescent, were from the United States, Italy and Spain. PBMCs, B-cell-depleted T cells, or T cells were the source of the cDNA or gDNA that made up the material.

Per the study methods: Estimates of nucleated cell counts were drawn from the amplification of reference gene primers. Method: immunoSEQ multiplex PCR; TCRdb's copy keeps in-frame clones and lacks some. That table is the source of V, J and clone size, and D and trimming were worked out from the DNA. The sample includes roughly 68,000 clones, 70% to 90% of them seen just once. The ends were cut back, 0 bases at V and 11 bases at J, with 20 bases in the middle. Germline loops: CDR1 ENHRY, CDR2 SYGVKD. CDR3 size: 16 residues. The sequencing sample was made of peripheral blood. The source is a woman older than 75 with acute or convalescent COVID-19. This chain joins TRBV10-3 and TRBJ2-1; TRBD1 is a possible D gene (6 bases). The CDR3 sequence: CAISESRGSGSTKQFF. The CDR3 bases are TGTGCCATCAGTGAGTCGAGGGGGTCAGGGTCAACTAAGCAGTTCTTC.